This TCR beta chain was sequenced for a study of shared clonotypes between healthy human individuals. Study findings and constraints: Relative to clonotypes present in all four donors, those not shared had lower generation probabilities. The researchers took only blood, and tissue repertoires probably look different.

Generated by immunoSEQ multiplex PCR, the TCRdb table keeps only in-frame clones and is missing some. This table holds 2 million to 2.5 million clones, more than 85% found once. For this clone: What it binds is not known.

Sequencing input: naive CD4+ T cells from PBMCs. Subset meaning: CD45RA+ positively selected. The sequence was collected from a man between 18 and 29 years old in good health. Some clones in this sample may be carry-over from other donors' samples.

Written as DNA, the CDR3 is TGTGCCACCAGCATCCTATTGAAAGAAGGGCCGATGAACACTGAAGCTTTCTTT. Amino acid sequence: CATSILLKEGPMNTEAFF. V usage is TRBV15 and J usage is TRBJ1-1; D not certain. The V gene lost 4 bases and the J gene lost 0 bases, with 21 bases spanning the gap. CDR3 length equals 18 residues. Germline V gene data show CDR1 as LNHNV and CDR2 as YYDKDF (reference sequence). Using reference TRBV15 and TRBJ1-1 for the parts outside the CDR3, the full variable domain is DAMVIQNPRYQVTQFGKPVTLSCSQTLNHNVMYWYQQKSSQAPKLLFHYYDKDFNNEADTPDNFQSRRPNTSFCFLDIRSPGLGDTAMYLCATSILLKEGPMNTEAFFGQGTRLTVV.